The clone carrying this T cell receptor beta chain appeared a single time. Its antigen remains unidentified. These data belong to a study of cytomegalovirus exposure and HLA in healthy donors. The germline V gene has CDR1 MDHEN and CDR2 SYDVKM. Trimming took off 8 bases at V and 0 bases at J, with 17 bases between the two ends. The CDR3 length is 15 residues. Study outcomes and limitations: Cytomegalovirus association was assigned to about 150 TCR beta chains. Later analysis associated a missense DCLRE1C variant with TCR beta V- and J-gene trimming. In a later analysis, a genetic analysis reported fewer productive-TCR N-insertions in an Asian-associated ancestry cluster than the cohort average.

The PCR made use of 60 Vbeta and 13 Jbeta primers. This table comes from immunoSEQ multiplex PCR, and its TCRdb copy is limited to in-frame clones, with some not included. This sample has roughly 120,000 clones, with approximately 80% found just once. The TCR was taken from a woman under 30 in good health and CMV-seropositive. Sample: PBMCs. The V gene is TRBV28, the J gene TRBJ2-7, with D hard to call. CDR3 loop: CASSPPGYSSYEQYF. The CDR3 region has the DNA TGTGCCAGCTCCCCCCCAGGATATTCCTCCTACGAGCAGTACTTC.